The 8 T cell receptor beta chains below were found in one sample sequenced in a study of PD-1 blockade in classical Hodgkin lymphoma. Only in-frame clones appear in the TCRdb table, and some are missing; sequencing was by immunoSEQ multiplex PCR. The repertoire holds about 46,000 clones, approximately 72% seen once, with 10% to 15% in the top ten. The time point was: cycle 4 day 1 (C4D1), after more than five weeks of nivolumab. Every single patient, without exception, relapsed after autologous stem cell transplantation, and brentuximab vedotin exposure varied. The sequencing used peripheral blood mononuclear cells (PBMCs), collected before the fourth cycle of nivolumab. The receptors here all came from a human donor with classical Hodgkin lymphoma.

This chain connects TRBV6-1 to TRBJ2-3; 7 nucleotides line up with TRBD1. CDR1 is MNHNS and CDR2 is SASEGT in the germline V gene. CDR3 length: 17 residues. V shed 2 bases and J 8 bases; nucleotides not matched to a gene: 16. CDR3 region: CASSELNHRGIKGTQYF. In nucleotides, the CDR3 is TGTGCCAGCAGTGAATTGAACCACAGGGGCATAAAGGGTACGCAGTATTTT.

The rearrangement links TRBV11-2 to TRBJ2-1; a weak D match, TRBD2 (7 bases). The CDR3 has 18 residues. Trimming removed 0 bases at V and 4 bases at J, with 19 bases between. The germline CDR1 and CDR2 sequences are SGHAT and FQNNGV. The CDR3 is CASSLEEGGRVGYNEQFF. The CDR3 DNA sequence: TGTGCCAGCAGCTTAGAGGAGGGGGGGAGAGTAGGTTACAATGAGCAGTTCTTC. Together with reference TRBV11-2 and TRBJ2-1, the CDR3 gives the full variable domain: EAGVAQSPRYKIIEKRQSVAFWCNPISGHATLYWYQQILGQGPKLLIQFQNNGVVDDSQLPKDRFSAERLKGVDSTLKIQPAKLEDSAVYLCASSLEEGGRVGYNEQFFGPGTRLTVL.

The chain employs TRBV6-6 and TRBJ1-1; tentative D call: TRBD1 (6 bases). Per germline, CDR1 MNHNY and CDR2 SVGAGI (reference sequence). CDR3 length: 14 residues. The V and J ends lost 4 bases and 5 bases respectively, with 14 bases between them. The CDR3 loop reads CASSSTGWVTEAFF. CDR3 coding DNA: TGTGCCAGCAGTTCGACAGGTTGGGTAACTGAAGCTTTCTTT.

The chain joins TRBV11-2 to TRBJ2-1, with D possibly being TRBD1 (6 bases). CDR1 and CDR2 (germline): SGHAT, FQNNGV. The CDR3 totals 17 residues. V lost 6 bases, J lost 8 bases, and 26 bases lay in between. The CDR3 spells CASRPTPGTPNGDEQFF. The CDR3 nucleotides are TGTGCCAGCAGGCCGACTCCTGGGACACCGAACGGTGATGAGCAGTTCTTC.

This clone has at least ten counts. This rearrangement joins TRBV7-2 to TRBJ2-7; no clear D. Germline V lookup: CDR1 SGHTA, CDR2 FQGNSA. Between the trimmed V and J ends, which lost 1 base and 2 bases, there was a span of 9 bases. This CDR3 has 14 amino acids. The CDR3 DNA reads TGTGCCAGCAGCTTAGTTGTACAAACCTACGAGCAGTACTTC. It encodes CASSLVVQTYEQYF.

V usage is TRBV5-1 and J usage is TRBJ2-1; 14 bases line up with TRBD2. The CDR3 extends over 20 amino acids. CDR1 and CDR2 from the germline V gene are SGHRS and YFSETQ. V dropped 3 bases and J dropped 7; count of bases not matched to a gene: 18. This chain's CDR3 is CASSWSSGTSGRASWNEQFF. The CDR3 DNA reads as TGCGCCAGCAGCTGGTCCTCCGGGACTAGCGGGAGAGCCTCGTGGAATGAGCAGTTCTTC.

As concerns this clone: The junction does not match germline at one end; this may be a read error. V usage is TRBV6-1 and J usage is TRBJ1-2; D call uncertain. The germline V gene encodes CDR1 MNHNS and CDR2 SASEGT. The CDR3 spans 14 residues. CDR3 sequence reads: CASRALGMKDGHTF. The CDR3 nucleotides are TGTGCCAGCAGAGCCCTGGGAATGAAAGATGGCCACACCTTC.

The CDR3 bases are TGTGCCAGCAGCTTAGGGGGTGACACAGATACGCAGTATTTT. Amino acids: CASSLGGDTDTQYF. The chain recombines TRBV7-9 with TRBJ2-3; no firm D call. The CDR3 spans 14 residues. Looked up from germline, CDR1 is SEHNR and CDR2 is FQNEAQ (reference sequence). The V end was cut by 1 base, the J end by 2 bases, with 7 bases between.